The rows below give T cell receptor beta chains drawn from one sample of a study of blood T cell repertoires in COVID-19. Some clones are missing from TCRdb's copy, which holds only in-frame ones; the method was immunoSEQ multiplex PCR. The profile shows under 70,000 clones, 88% of them singletons. Sequencing used PBMCs or T cells enriched from blood (not recorded which). The receptors shown here come from a woman between 35 and 50 years old who had recovered from COVID-19. The CDR3 runs from the conserved cysteine through the conserved F or W.

V gene: TRBV4-2
J gene: TRBJ2-5
CDR3 protein: CASSQEGNRETQYF

V gene: TRBV11-3
J gene: TRBJ2-1
CDR3 protein: CASSLFPSARNEQFF

V gene: TRBV7-9
J gene: TRBJ2-3
CDR3 protein: CASSQRGPSGSTDTQYF

V gene: TRBV4-2
J gene: TRBJ2-1
CDR3 protein: CASSQRGLAGENEQFF

V gene: TRBV29-1
J gene: TRBJ2-4
CDR3 protein: CSVPQGNIQYF

V gene: TRBV6-2/TRBV6-3
J gene: TRBJ2-7
CDR3 protein: CASSSLASEQYF

V gene: TRBV5-1
J gene: TRBJ2-3
CDR3 protein: CASSLWSGQGAMDTQYF

V gene: TRBV5-1
J gene: TRBJ1-1
CDR3 protein: CASSLLQGGAEAFF

V gene: TRBV5-1
J gene: TRBJ2-1
CDR3 protein: CASSLGSVGLAGPALYNEQFF

V gene: TRBV24-1
J gene: TRBJ2-1
CDR3 protein: CATSDGPGQGRIEQFF

V gene: TRBV19
J gene: TRBJ1-4
CDR3 protein: CASSFRRGAPTNEKLFF

V gene: TRBV19
J gene: TRBJ1-1
CDR3 protein: CASSQAREEAFF

V gene: TRBV7-9
J gene: TRBJ2-1
CDR3 protein: CASSSPRIRGTTTYNEQFF

V gene: TRBV6-5
J gene: TRBJ2-3
CDR3 protein: CASTSRGGADTQYF

V gene: TRBV12-3/TRBV12-4
J gene: TRBJ1-2
CDR3 protein: CASSLMQGYGYTF

V gene: TRBV6-1
J gene: TRBJ1-2
CDR3 protein: CASSEGRGLGYTF

V gene: TRBV5-8
J gene: TRBJ2-6
CDR3 protein: CASSLGVLAGYSGANVLTF

V gene: TRBV3-1/TRBV3-2
J gene: TRBJ2-1
CDR3 protein: CASRPLTSGGASEQFF

V gene: TRBV5-4
J gene: TRBJ1-6
CDR3 protein: CASSPRTGQNSPLHF

V gene: TRBV5-1
J gene: TRBJ2-3
CDR3 protein: CASSLRGKETDTQYF

V gene: TRBV10-3
J gene: TRBJ2-1
CDR3 protein: CAIMGGASNEQFF

V gene: TRBV7-9
J gene: TRBJ1-2
CDR3 protein: CASSLSWQGQYGYTF

V gene: TRBV6-6
J gene: TRBJ2-3
CDR3 protein: CASSYSGGSTDTQYF

V gene: TRBV11-3
J gene: TRBJ2-3
CDR3 protein: CASSSISGSDTQYF

V gene: TRBV5-1
J gene: TRBJ1-5
CDR3 protein: CASSPNPTGIRSQPQHF

V gene: TRBV3-1/TRBV3-2
J gene: TRBJ2-1
CDR3 protein: CASSPTTTGELGNEQFF

V gene: TRBV6-5
J gene: TRBJ2-5
CDR3 protein: CASKSTGQETQYF

V gene: TRBV18
J gene: TRBJ1-1
CDR3 protein: CASSPMGVINTEAFF

V gene: TRBV5-1
J gene: TRBJ2-5
CDR3 protein: CASPSPTSGKETQYF